The 30 T cell receptor beta chains reported below all come from one sample, sequenced in a study of T-cell reconstitution after alpha-beta-depleted transplantation in children. Molecular barcoding with unique molecular identifiers was used for the TCRbeta library. TCRdb called the PCR reads again in MiXCR, with one record for every CDR3 protein. Among approximately 400,000 distinct CDR3 sequences listed, about 11% were seen once. The sequencing used PBMCs from the stem cell graft donor, collected from the stem cell graft. All receptors derive from a human donor who donated a stem cell graft to a child with acute myeloid leukemia.

This clonotype was seen a few times. The CDR3, as DNA: TGCGCCAGCAGCTTGGGCGGACAGGGCAATGAGCAGTTCTTC. Amino acid sequence: CASSLGGQGNEQFF. V is TRBV5-1 and J is TRBJ2-1; TRBD1 matches at 8 bases. The CDR3 totals 14 residues. The germline V gene encodes CDR1 SGHRS and CDR2 YFSETQ. The V and J ends lost 0 bases and 6 bases, in that order; junction bases with no gene match: 2.

The J gene is TRBJ2-7, the V gene TRBV7-2; 10 bases align to TRBD2. This CDR3 contains 15 residues. V lost 2 bases, J lost 5 bases, and 6 bases stayed unmatched. The germline V gene has CDR1 SGHTA and CDR2 FQGNSA. The CDR3, as DNA: TGTGCCAGCAGCTTACTAGCGGGAGATGTCCACGAGCAGTACTTC. The encoded protein is CASSLLAGDVHEQYF.

V usage is TRBV12-3 or TRBV12-4 and J usage is TRBJ1-4, with D perhaps matching TRBD1 (5 bases). V was trimmed by 1 base and J by 12 bases, leaving 12 bases between them. This CDR3 has 13 amino acids. CDR3 nucleotides: TGTGCCAGCAGTTTAGACAGGTTTTTGGAACTGTTTTTT. Protein product: CASSLDRFLELFF.

The count of this clonotype is one. The genes are TRBV7-9 and TRBJ2-1; weak D call: TRBD2 (5 bases). Germline V gives CDR1 SEHNR, CDR2 FQNEAQ (reference sequence). The CDR3 is 14 residues long. V was clipped by 4 bases and J by 8 bases, with 15 bases between them. CDR3 region: CASSSRGGIDEQFF. The CDR3 nucleotides read TGTGCCAGCAGCTCAAGAGGAGGAATCGATGAGCAGTTCTTC.

This clonotype has a handful of counts. This chain links TRBV24-1 with TRBJ2-3; the match to TRBD1 covers 7 bases. CDR3 length: 19 amino acids. The junction had 23 bases not matched to a gene; V was cut back by 5 bases and J by 7 bases. CDR1 is KGHDR, CDR2 SFDVKD, per germline. Here the CDR3 DNA reads TGTGCCACCAGTGGCTTCGAAAGGACAGGCGGGCAGTACGTGCATACGCAGTATTTT. Its protein is CATSGFERTGGQYVHTQYF.

Worth noting for this clonotype: It may be a read error: a sequence one base away is much more abundant. This chain connects TRBV5-1 to TRBJ1-1; 8 bases are shared with TRBD1. CDR3 length equals 16 residues. Germline lookup yields CDR1 SGHRS and CDR2 YFSETQ. CDR3 in amino acids: CASSLGGTGLNIEAFF. CDR3 nucleotides: TGCGCCAGCAGCTTGGGCGGGACAGGACTGAACATTGAAGCTTTCTTT.

This clonotype was picked up a small number of times. The V gene is TRBV10-2, the J gene TRBJ2-1; 12 nucleotides align to TRBD2. The ends lost 9 bases at V and 9 bases at J; junction bases unmatched: 12. The CDR3 contains 15 residues. Germline CDR1 is WSHSY and CDR2 is SAAADI. CDR3 in DNA: TGCGCCAGTCGGGCGGCTAGCGGGAGGGCCAGTGAGCAGTTCTTC. It yields the protein CASRAASGRASEQFF.

There are a few counts of this clonotype. J is TRBJ2-7 and V is TRBV27; 8 bases are shared with TRBD2. The CDR3 is made up of 17 amino acids. V gave up 6 bases and J gave up 2 bases; unmatched junction bases: 15. Germline V gene sequence: CDR1 MNHEY, CDR2 SMNVEV (reference sequence). The CDR3 sequence: CASRPTLKLAETYEQYF. Written as DNA, the CDR3 is TGTGCCAGCAGACCTACTCTTAAACTAGCGGAGACCTACGAGCAGTACTTC.

This clonotype was found a few times. The rearrangement uses TRBV6-1 and TRBJ2-3; unclear D gene. V was clipped by 4 bases and J by 1 base, with 6 bases between them. CDR1 is MNHNS, CDR2 SASEGT, per germline. The CDR3 is made up of 13 amino acids. For the CDR3, the DNA is TGTGCCAGCAGTGTTCTGGGCACAGATACGCAGTATTTT. Its translation: CASSVLGTDTQYF.

The chain employs TRBV18 and TRBJ2-5; weak D call: TRBD1 (6 bases). This CDR3 is 15 amino acids long. The germline gives CDR1 KGHSH, CDR2 LQKENI. V lost 3 bases to trimming and J lost 4 bases, with 15 bases between them. The CDR3 bases are TGTGCCAGCTCACCTGCTCAGGGGAATGGAGAGACCCAGTACTTC. This sequence encodes CASSPAQGNGETQYF.

This clonotype turned up a few times. The V and J genes are TRBV5-6 and TRBJ2-5, with D possibly called TRBD1 or TRBD2 (5 bases each). Germline V gene sequence: CDR1 SGHDT, CDR2 YYEEEE. V lost 4 bases and J lost 5, with 21 bases in between. CDR3 length: 16 residues. The CDR3 bases are TGTGCCAGCAGCCGCCGAGGGGTCACCAACCGGGAGACCCAGTACTTC. This sequence encodes CASSRRGVTNRETQYF.

The sample holds a few counts of this clonotype. V is TRBV7-3 and J is TRBJ2-3; tentative D call: TRBD2 (5 bases). Per the germline V gene, CDR1 is SGHTA and CDR2 is FQGTGA. Trimming removed 4 bases at V and 4 bases at J, with 18 bases between. CDR3 size: 16 residues. This CDR3 reads CASSSSASFGADTQYF. The CDR3 coding sequence is TGTGCCAGCAGCTCGTCCGCGAGTTTCGGGGCAGATACGCAGTATTTT.

In this sample, this clonotype turned up a few times. The chain couples TRBV12-3 or TRBV12-4 to TRBJ1-6; weak D call: TRBD1 (5 bases). The CDR3 consists of 14 residues. V lost 7 bases to trimming and J lost 11 bases, with 18 bases between them. The CDR3 reads CASTLRVGGAPLHF. Here the CDR3 DNA reads TGTGCCAGCACCCTTCGGGTCGGGGGTGCACCCCTCCACTTT.

The chain uses TRBV7-8 and TRBJ2-5; 7 bases fit TRBD1. The V gene's germline CDR1 is SGHVS and CDR2 FQNEAQ. This CDR3 spans 14 amino acids. Trimming cost V 4 bases and J 5 bases; bases outside gene matches: 7. The CDR3 loop reads CASSWNRGQETQYF. CDR3 DNA sequence: TGTGCCAGCAGCTGGAACAGGGGCCAGGAGACCCAGTACTTC. Drawing the rest from reference TRBV7-8 and TRBJ2-5, the complete variable domain is GAGVSQSPRYKVAKRGQDVALRCDPISGHVSLFWYQQALGQGPEFLTYFQNEAQLDKSGLPSDRFFAERPEGSVSTLKIQRTQQEDSAVYLCASSWNRGQETQYFGPGTRLLVL.

In its sample, this clonotype was seen many times. This rearrangement joins TRBV5-1 to TRBJ1-1; unclear D gene. The CDR3 consists of 14 residues. The germline V and J ends were trimmed by 2 bases and 4 bases, with 12 bases remaining between them. The germline V gene has CDR1 SGHRS and CDR2 YFSETQ. The DNA of the CDR3 is TGCGCCAGCAGCTTCGGACCTTCAGCCACTGAAGCTTTCTTT. It translates to CASSFGPSATEAFF. Complete variable domain (other parts from reference TRBV5-1 and TRBJ1-1): KAGVTQTPRYLIKTRGQQVTLSCSPISGHRSVSWYQQTPGQGLQFLFEYFSETQRNKGNFPGRFSGRQFSNSRSEMNVSTLELGDSALYLCASSFGPSATEAFFGQGTRLTVV.

This clonotype was found a few times. The J gene is TRBJ2-1, the V gene TRBV20-1; the D gene is possibly TRBD2 (7 bases). Germline V CDR1 and CDR2: DFQATT, SNEGSKA (reference sequence). V dropped 2 bases and J dropped 9 bases, with 14 bases sitting between them. CDR3 length equals 13 residues. The CDR3: CSARFGGGGEQFF. Here the CDR3 DNA reads TGCAGTGCTAGATTTGGGGGAGGGGGTGAGCAGTTCTTC.

This clonotype was observed a few times. V usage is TRBV20-1 and J usage is TRBJ1-4; D uncertain. The CDR3 has 16 residues. V was cut by 0 bases and J by 0 bases, with 11 bases left in between. CDR1 is DFQATT and CDR2 is SNEGSKA in the germline V gene (reference sequence). CDR3 amino acids: CSARDLRKATNEKLFF. The CDR3, as DNA: TGCAGTGCTAGAGATCTGCGGAAGGCAACTAATGAAAAACTGTTTTTT.

The chain joins TRBV20-1 to TRBJ1-4; D remains unclear. Germline V gene data show CDR1 as DFQATT and CDR2 as SNEGSKA (reference sequence). V lost 4 bases to trimming and J lost 5 bases, with 11 bases between them. The CDR3 totals 13 residues. The CDR3 coding sequence is TGCAGTGCTAAGTCGGTTTCCAATGAAAAACTGTTTTTT. Amino acid sequence: CSAKSVSNEKLFF.

CDR3 nucleotide sequence: TGCAGTGCTAGCGGGATAACGGATGAGCAGTTCTTC. Its translation: CSASGITDEQFF. The chain is built from TRBV20-1 and TRBJ2-1, with D possibly matching TRBD2 (5 bases). From germline, CDR1 is DFQATT and CDR2 SNEGSKA (reference sequence). This CDR3 is 12 amino acids long. V lost 3 bases and J lost 8, with 11 bases in between.

The chain links TRBV15 to TRBJ2-7, with 8 bases that match TRBD1. Germline CDR1 is LNHNV and CDR2 is YYDKDF (reference sequence). With 1 base clipped from V and 1 base from J, the junction kept 3 bases outside the gene matches. This CDR3 is built from 15 residues. CDR3 nucleotides: TGTGCCACCAGCAGAGGGGGGACAGGATCCTACGAGCAGTACTTC. It codes for CATSRGGTGSYEQYF.

This clonotype was found a few times. V usage is TRBV7-9 and J usage is TRBJ2-3, with 12 bases aligning to TRBD2. J gave up 1 base and V 4 bases, and 6 bases lay outside the gene matches. The germline CDR1 and CDR2 sequences are SEHNR and FQNEAQ (reference sequence). This CDR3 contains 17 residues. This CDR3 reads CASSSVTSGRRTDTQYF. The DNA for the CDR3 is TGTGCCAGCAGCTCGGTGACTAGCGGGAGACGCACAGATACGCAGTATTTT.

The chain couples TRBV18 to TRBJ2-1; 12 positions agree with TRBD2. The length of the CDR3 is 15 residues. J was trimmed by 7 bases and V by 6 bases; bases with no gene match: 7. The V gene's germline CDR1 is KGHSH and CDR2 LQKENI. CDR3 in amino acids: CASSPTSGSRNEQFF. The CDR3, as DNA: TGTGCCAGCTCCCCGACTAGCGGGAGCAGGAATGAGCAGTTCTTC.

This clonotype was detected only a few times. This rearrangement joins TRBV20-1 to TRBJ1-1; perhaps TRBD1 as D (6 bases). V lost 1 base and J lost 8, with 11 bases in between. The germline V gene encodes CDR1 DFQATT and CDR2 SNEGSKA (reference sequence). The CDR3 is 12 residues long. The CDR3 coding sequence is TGCAGTGCTAGAGGGGGACATTCAGAAGCTTTCTTT. It yields the protein CSARGGHSEAFF.

The chain couples TRBV7-2 to TRBJ2-7; 12 positions agree with TRBD2. This CDR3 region has 14 residues. V was pared by 6 bases and J by 8 bases, with 8 bases of the junction left unmatched. CDR1 and CDR2 from the germline V gene are SGHTA and FQGNSA. CDR3 sequence reads: CASRLLAGGSQQYF. The CDR3 DNA is TGTGCCAGCAGACTACTAGCGGGGGGCTCCCAGCAGTACTTC.

This chain joins TRBV2 and TRBJ2-5, with TRBD2 matching 12 bases. V lost 7 bases, J lost 3 bases, and 6 bases stayed unmatched. There are 15 residues in the CDR3. Germline CDR1 and CDR2: SNHLY and FYNNEI. The CDR3 DNA is TGTGCCAGCATGCGACTAGCGGGAGAGAAAGAGACCCAGTACTTC. Residues: CASMRLAGEKETQYF.

The rearrangement uses TRBV20-1 and TRBJ2-3; TRBD2 agrees at 10 bases. The CDR3 has 16 residues. With V trimmed by 2 bases and J by 4 bases, 9 bases remained unmatched. Germline assignment: CDR1 DFQATT and CDR2 SNEGSKA (reference sequence). CDR3 bases: TGCAGTGCTAGACTAGCGGGAGTAGGGTGGGCAGATACGCAGTATTTT. Residues: CSARLAGVGWADTQYF.

V gene TRBV5-1 combines with J gene TRBJ1-2; D might be TRBD1 (6 bases). This CDR3 is 13 amino acids long. V was pared by 6 bases and J by 7 bases, with 16 bases between. Germline V gene data show CDR1 as SGHRS and CDR2 as YFSETQ. The CDR3 coding sequence is TGCGCCAGCAACCTCAACAGGGACTCTGGCTACACCTTC. Translating gives CASNLNRDSGYTF.

The chain has TRBV18 and TRBJ2-1, with a possible D match to TRBD2 (6 bases). Germline V gene data show CDR1 as KGHSH and CDR2 as LQKENI. Trimming shortened V by 3 bases and J by 6 bases, and 12 bases separated the two germline ends. The CDR3 extends over 14 amino acids. CDR3 residues: CASSPVAGSNEQFF. DNA of the CDR3: TGTGCCAGCTCACCGGTGGCGGGGTCCAATGAGCAGTTCTTC.

This clonotype has more than one count but fewer than ten. The chain combines TRBV4-2 with TRBJ2-1; tentative D call: TRBD2 (5 bases). Germline V gene lookup returns CDR1 LGHNA and CDR2 YNFKEQ. V lost 4 bases and J 1 base, leaving 11 bases between the germline ends. The CDR3 runs to 15 residues. The CDR3 loop reads CASSPERFSYNEQFF. The CDR3 region has the DNA TGTGCCAGCAGCCCGGAGCGGTTTTCCTACAATGAGCAGTTCTTC.

This clonotype occurred a few times. The rearrangement joins TRBV20-1 to TRBJ2-3, with TRBD1 identical over 8 bases. V gave up 6 bases and J gave up 6 bases; unmatched junction bases: 11. In germline, CDR1 is DFQATT, CDR2 SNEGSKA (reference sequence). The CDR3 is made up of 14 amino acids. CDR3 loop: CSAEGQGVKDTQYF. The CDR3 DNA follows: TGCAGTGCCGAAGGACAGGGAGTGAAGGATACGCAGTATTTT.